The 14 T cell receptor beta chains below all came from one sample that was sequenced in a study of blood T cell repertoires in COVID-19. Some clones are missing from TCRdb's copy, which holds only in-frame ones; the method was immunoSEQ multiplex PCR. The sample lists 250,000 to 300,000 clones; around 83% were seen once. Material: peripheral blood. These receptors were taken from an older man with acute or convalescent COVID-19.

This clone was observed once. The DNA for the CDR3 is TGTGCCAGCAAATTCGCCGGGGATGGCTATGGCTACACCTTC. It is translated as CASKFAGDGYGYTF. The rearrangement uses TRBV27 and TRBJ1-2; D ambiguous. CDR1 and CDR2 from the germline V gene are MNHEY and SMNVEV (reference sequence). The CDR3 spans 14 residues. Trimming took off 7 bases at V and 4 bases at J, with 16 bases between the two ends.

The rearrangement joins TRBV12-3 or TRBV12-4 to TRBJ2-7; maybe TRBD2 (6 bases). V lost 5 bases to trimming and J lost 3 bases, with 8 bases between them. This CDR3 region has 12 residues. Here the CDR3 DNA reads TGTGCCAGCAGTGGGGGGTTCTACGAGCAGTACTTC. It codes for CASSGGFYEQYF.

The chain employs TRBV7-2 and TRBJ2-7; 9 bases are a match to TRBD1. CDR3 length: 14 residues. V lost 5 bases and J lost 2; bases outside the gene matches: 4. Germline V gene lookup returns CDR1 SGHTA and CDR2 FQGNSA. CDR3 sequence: CASSAGTGPYEQYF. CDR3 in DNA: TGTGCCAGCAGCGCCGGGACAGGGCCCTACGAGCAGTACTTC.

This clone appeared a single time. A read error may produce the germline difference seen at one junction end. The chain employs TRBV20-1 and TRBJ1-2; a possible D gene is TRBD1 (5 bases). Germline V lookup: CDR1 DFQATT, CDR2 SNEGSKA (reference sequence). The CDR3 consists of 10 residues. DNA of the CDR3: TGCAGTGCCTCCGGGACTAGATCTTTCTTC. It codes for CSASGTRSFF.

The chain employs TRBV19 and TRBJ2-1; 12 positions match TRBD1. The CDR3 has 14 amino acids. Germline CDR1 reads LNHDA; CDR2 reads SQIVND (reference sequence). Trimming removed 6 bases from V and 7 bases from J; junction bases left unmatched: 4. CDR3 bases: TGTGCCAGTAGAAGGGACAGGGGGCTTAATGAGCAGTTCTTC. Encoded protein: CASRRDRGLNEQFF.

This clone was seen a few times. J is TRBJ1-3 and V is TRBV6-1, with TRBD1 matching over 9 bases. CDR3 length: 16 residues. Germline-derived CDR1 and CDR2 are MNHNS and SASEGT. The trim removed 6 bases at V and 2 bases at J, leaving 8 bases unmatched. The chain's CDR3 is CASREQGALAGNTIYF. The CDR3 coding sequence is TGTGCCAGCAGGGAACAGGGGGCCCTCGCTGGAAACACCATATATTTT.

CDR3: CAIRTSGDRETQYF. As DNA, the CDR3 is TGTGCCATCAGGACCTCGGGAGATCGGGAGACCCAGTACTTC. This chain joins TRBV10-3 and TRBJ2-5; D is perhaps TRBD2 (6 bases). CDR1 is ENHRY and CDR2 is SYGVKD in the germline V gene. CDR3 size: 14 residues. The V and J ends lost 6 bases and 5 bases respectively, with 16 bases between them.

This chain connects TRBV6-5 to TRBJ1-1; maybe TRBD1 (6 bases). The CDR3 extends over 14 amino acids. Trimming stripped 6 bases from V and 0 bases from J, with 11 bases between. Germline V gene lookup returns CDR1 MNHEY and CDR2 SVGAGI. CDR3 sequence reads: CASSNRVMNTEAFF. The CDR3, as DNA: TGTGCCAGCAGCAACAGGGTTATGAACACTGAAGCTTTCTTT.

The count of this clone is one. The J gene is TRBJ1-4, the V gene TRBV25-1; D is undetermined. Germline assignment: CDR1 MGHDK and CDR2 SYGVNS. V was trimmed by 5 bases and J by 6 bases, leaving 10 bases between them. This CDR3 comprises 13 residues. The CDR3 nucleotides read TGTGCCAGCAGTCCCGACGGAGATGAAAAACTGTTTTTT. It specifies CASSPDGDEKLFF.

This CDR3 is CASSASTRTGRGYTF. DNA for the CDR3: TGTGCCAGCAGTGCTTCTACGCGGACAGGGCGCGGCTACACCTTC. The J gene is TRBJ1-2, the V gene TRBV6-2 or TRBV6-3; 8 nucleotides agree with TRBD1. Trimming took 5 bases from V and 8 from J; bases not matched to a gene: 13. In germline, CDR1 is MNHEY, CDR2 SVGEGT. The CDR3 has 15 residues.

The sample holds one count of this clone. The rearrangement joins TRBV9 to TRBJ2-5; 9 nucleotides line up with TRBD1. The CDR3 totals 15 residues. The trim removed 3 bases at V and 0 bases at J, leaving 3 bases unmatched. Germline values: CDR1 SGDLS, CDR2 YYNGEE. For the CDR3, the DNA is TGTGCCAGCAGCGCCCGGGACAGGGACCAAGAGACCCAGTACTTC. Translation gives CASSARDRDQETQYF.

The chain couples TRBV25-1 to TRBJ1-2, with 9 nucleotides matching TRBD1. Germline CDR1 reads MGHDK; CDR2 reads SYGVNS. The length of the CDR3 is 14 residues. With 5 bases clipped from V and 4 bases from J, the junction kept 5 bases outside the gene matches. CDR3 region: CASSRSTGGYGYTF. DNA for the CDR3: TGTGCCAGCAGTAGATCGACAGGGGGCTATGGCTACACCTTC.

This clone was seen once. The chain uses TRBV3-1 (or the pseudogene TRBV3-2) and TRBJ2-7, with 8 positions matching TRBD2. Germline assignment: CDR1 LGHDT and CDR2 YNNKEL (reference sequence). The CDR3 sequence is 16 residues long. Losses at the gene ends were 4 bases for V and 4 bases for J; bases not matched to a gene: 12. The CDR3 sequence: CASSPSPAGDPYEQYF. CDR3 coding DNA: TGTGCCAGCAGCCCATCCCCAGCGGGGGACCCATACGAGCAGTACTTC.

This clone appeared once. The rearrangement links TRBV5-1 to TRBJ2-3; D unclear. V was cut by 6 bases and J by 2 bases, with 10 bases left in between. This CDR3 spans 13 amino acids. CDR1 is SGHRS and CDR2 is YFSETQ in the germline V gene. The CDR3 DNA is TGCGCCAGCACCATCATGTCCACAGATACGCAGTATTTT. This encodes CASTIMSTDTQYF.